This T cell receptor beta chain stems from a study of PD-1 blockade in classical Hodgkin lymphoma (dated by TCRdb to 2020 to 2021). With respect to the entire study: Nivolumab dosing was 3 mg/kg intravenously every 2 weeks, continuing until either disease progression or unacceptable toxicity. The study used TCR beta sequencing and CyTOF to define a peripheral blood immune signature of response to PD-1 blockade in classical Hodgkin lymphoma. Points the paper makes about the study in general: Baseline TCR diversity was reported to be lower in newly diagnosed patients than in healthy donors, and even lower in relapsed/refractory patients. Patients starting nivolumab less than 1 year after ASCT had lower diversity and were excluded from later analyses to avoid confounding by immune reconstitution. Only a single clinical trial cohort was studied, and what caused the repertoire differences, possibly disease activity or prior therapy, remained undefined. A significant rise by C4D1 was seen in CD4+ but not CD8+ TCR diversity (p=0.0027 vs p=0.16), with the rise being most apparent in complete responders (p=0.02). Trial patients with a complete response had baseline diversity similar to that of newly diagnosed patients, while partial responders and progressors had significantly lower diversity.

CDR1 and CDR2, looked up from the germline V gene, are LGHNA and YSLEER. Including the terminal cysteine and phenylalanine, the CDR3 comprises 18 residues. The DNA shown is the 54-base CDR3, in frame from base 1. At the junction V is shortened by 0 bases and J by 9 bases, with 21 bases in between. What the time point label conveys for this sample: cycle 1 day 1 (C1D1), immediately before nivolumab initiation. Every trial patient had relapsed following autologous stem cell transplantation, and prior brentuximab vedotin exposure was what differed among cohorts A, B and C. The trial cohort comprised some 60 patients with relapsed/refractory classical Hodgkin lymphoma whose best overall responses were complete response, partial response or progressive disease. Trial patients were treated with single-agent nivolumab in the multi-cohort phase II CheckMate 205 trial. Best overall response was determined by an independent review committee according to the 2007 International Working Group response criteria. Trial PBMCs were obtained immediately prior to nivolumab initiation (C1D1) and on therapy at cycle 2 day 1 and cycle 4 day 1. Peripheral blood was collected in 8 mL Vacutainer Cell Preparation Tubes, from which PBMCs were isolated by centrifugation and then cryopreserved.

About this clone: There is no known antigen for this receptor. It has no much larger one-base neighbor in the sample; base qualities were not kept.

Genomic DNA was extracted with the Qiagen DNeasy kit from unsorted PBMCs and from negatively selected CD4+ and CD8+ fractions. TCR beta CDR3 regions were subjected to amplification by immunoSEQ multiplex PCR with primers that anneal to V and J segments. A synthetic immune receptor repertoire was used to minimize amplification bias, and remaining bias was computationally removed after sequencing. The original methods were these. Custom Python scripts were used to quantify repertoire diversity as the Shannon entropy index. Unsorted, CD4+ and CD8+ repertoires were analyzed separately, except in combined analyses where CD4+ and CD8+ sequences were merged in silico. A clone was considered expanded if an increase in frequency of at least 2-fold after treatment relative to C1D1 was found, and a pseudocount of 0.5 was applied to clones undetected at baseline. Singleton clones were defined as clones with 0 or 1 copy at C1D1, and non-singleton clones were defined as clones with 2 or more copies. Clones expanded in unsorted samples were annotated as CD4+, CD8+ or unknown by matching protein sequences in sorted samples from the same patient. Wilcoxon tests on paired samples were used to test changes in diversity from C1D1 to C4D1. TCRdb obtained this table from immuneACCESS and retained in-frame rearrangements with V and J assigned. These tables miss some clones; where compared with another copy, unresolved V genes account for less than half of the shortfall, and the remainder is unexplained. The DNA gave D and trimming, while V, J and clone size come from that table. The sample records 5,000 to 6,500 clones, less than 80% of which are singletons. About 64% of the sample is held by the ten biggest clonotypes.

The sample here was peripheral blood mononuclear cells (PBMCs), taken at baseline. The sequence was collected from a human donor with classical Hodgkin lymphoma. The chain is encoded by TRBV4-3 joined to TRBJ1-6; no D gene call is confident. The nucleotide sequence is TGCGCCAGCAGCCAAGACGCGGCCGCCACTCTTGCGAGTTCACCCCTCCACTTT. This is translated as CASSQDAAATLASSPLHF.